The rows below give T cell receptor beta chains drawn from one sample of a study of cytomegalovirus exposure and HLA in healthy donors. Libraries were prepared by immunoSEQ multiplex PCR; TCRdb keeps only in-frame clonotypes and omits some of them. The sample shows more than 100,000 clones, roughly 74% of them seen only once. Sequencing was done on a sample of PBMCs. Receptors originate from a woman between 50 and 59 years old in good health and CMV-seropositive. Each CDR3 is given with its conserved first and last residue. A D gene is named only where the DNA matches it firmly. A row's size may be missing; if present it is once, few, many or a size class.

V	J	size	D	CDR3	DNA
TRBV27	TRBJ2-2	.	.	CASSLYSMTAWTGELFF	TGTGCCAGCAGTTTATACTCAATGACAGCTTGGACCGGGGAGCTGTTTTTT
TRBV5-1	TRBJ2-5	many	TRBD2	CASSFTGGWRETQYF	TGCGCCAGCAGCTTCACGGGGGGTTGGAGAGAGACCCAGTACTTC
TRBV2	TRBJ2-5	.	TRBD2	CASRKGGLAGEKETQYF	TGTGCCAGCAGAAAGGGGGGGCTAGCGGGCGAGAAGGAGACCCAGTACTTC
TRBV6-6	TRBJ1-5	few	TRBD1	CASSKDREDQPQHF	TGTGCCAGCAGTAAGGACAGGGAGGATCAGCCCCAGCATTTT
TRBV6-5	TRBJ2-2	.	.	CASDTSNTGELFF	TGTGCCAGCGACACCTCGAACACCGGGGAGCTGTTTTTT
TRBV5-1	TRBJ2-2	.	.	CASSFQIVNTGELFF	TGCGCCAGCAGCTTCCAGATCGTTAACACCGGGGAGCTGTTTTTT
TRBV18	TRBJ1-1	.	.	CASSLRDIEAFF	TGTGCCAGCTCTCTCCGGGACATAGAAGCTTTCTTT
TRBV5-6	TRBJ1-6	.	.	CASRGFPYNSPLHF	TGTGCCAGCCGGGGTTTCCCCTATAATTCACCCCTCCACTTT
TRBV19	TRBJ1-2	.	TRBD1	CASNEGAGYGYTF	TGTGCCAGTAACGAGGGGGCAGGCTATGGCTACACCTTC
TRBV18	TRBJ2-3	few	.	CASFSAGKGADTQYF	TGTGCCAGCTTCTCTGCCGGGAAAGGTGCAGATACGCAGTATTTT
TRBV6-5	TRBJ1-1	.	TRBD1	CASKPGTGSTEAFF	TGTGCCAGCAAACCCGGGACAGGGAGCACTGAAGCTTTCTTT
TRBV2	TRBJ2-1	.	.	CASSDLPYNEQFF	TGTGCCAGCAGTGACCTACCCTACAATGAGCAGTTCTTC
TRBV7-2	TRBJ2-7	.	.	CASTPDRLGYEQYF	TGTGCCAGCACCCCAGACAGGTTAGGCTACGAGCAGTACTTC
TRBV5-8	TRBJ1-1	.	.	CASSLGVGLSAFF	TGTGCCAGCAGCTTGGGAGTGGGGCTGAGTGCTTTCTTT
TRBV5-6	TRBJ2-1	.	.	CASSLQGAYNEQFF	TGTGCCAGCAGCTTGCAGGGCGCATACAATGAGCAGTTCTTC
TRBV7-8	TRBJ2-7	.	TRBD1	CASSLATGSQYF	TGTGCCAGCAGCTTAGCGACAGGGAGTCAGTACTTC
TRBV10-3	TRBJ1-6	.	.	CAISERTANNSPLHF	TGTGCCATCAGTGAGCGAACAGCAAATAATTCACCCCTCCACTTT